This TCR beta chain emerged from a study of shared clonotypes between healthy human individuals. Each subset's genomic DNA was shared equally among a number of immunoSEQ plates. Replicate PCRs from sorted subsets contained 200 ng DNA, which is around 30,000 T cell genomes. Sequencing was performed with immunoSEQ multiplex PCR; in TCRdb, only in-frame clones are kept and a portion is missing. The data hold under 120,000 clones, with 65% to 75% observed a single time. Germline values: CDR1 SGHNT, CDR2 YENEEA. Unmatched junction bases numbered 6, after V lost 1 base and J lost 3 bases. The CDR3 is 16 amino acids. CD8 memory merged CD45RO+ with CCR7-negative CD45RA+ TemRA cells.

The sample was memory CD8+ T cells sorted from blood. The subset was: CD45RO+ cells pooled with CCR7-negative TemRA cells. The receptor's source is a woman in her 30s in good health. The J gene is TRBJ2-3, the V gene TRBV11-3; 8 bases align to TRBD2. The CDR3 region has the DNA TGTGCCAGCAGCTTAGGAGCGGGAGTCGGGACAGATACGCAGTATTTT. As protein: CASSLGAGVGTDTQYF.